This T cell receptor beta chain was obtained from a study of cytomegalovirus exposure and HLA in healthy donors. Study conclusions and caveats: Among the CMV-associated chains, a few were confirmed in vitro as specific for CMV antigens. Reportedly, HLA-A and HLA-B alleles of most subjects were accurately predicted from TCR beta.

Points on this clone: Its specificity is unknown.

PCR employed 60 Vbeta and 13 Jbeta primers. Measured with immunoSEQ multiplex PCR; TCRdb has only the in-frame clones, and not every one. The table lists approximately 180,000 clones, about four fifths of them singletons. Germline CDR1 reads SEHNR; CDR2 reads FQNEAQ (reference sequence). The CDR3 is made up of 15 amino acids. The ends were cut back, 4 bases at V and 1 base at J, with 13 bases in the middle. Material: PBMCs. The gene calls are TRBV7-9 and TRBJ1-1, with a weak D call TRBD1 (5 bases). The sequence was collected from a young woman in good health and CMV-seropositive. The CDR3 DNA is TGTGCCAGCAGCTCCCCAGACAGAGCGAACACTGAAGCTTTCTTT. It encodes CASSSPDRANTEAFF.